These T cell receptor beta chains were read from a single sample in a study of blood T cell repertoires in COVID-19. Sequencing was performed with immunoSEQ multiplex PCR; in TCRdb, only in-frame clones are kept and a portion is missing. The sample lists about 34,000 clones, around 92% seen once, with approximately 6% in the top ten. Sequencing was carried out using peripheral blood. These receptors originate from a woman older than 75 with acute or convalescent COVID-19. The CDR3 runs from the conserved cysteine through the conserved F or W. Each record gives: D gene, clone size, J gene, V gene, CDR3 protein, CDR3 DNA. D genes are given only for firm matches. Some rows mark clone size as missing; the rest say once, few, many or name a class of expanded clone.

d_call: TRBD1
clone_size: few
j_call: TRBJ1-5
v_call: TRBV7-2
cdr3_aa: CASSRDRDQPQHF
cdr3_nt: TGTGCCAGCAGCAGAGACAGGGATCAGCCCCAGCATTTT

d_call: TRBD1
clone_size: -
j_call: TRBJ1-2
v_call: TRBV5-6
cdr3_aa: CASRLGQGVLYGYTF
cdr3_nt: TGTGCCAGCAGGCTAGGACAGGGGGTTCTCTATGGCTACACCTTC

d_call: -
clone_size: few
j_call: TRBJ1-6
v_call: TRBV7-6
cdr3_aa: CASSLQDSRRNSPLHF
cdr3_nt: TGTGCCAGCAGCTTACAGGACAGCCGGAGGAATTCACCCCTCCACTTT

d_call: TRBD1
clone_size: -
j_call: TRBJ2-7
v_call: TRBV5-1
cdr3_aa: CASSRGGTGTYEQYF
cdr3_nt: TGCGCCAGCAGCCGAGGGGGGACAGGAACCTACGAGCAGTACTTC

d_call: -
clone_size: -
j_call: TRBJ2-7
v_call: TRBV10-3
cdr3_aa: CAISPSYEQYF
cdr3_nt: TGTGCCATCAGTCCTTCCTACGAGCAGTACTTC

d_call: TRBD1
clone_size: -
j_call: TRBJ1-1
v_call: TRBV7-2
cdr3_aa: CASSFAGTANTEAFF
cdr3_nt: TGTGCCAGCAGCTTCGCCGGGACAGCGAACACTGAAGCTTTCTTT

d_call: TRBD2
clone_size: -
j_call: TRBJ2-5
v_call: TRBV6-2/TRBV6-3
cdr3_aa: CASSYSSSGGPETQYF
cdr3_nt: TGTGCCAGCAGTTACTCGTCTAGCGGGGGCCCGGAGACCCAGTACTTC

d_call: -
clone_size: once
j_call: TRBJ2-2
v_call: TRBV5-1
cdr3_aa: CASSLEGANTGELFF
cdr3_nt: TGCGCCAGCAGCTTGGAGGGGGCGAACACCGGGGAGCTGTTTTTT

d_call: TRBD2
clone_size: -
j_call: TRBJ2-5
v_call: TRBV11-1
cdr3_aa: CASSHGTSGFQETQYF
cdr3_nt: TGTGCCAGCAGCCACGGGACTAGCGGATTCCAAGAGACCCAGTACTTC

d_call: -
clone_size: -
j_call: TRBJ2-5
v_call: TRBV19
cdr3_aa: CASSNRPGQETQYF
cdr3_nt: TGTGCCAGTAGTAACCGGCCAGGGCAAGAGACCCAGTACTTC

d_call: TRBD2
clone_size: -
j_call: TRBJ2-3
v_call: TRBV3-1/TRBV3-2
cdr3_aa: CASTLAGALTDTQYF
cdr3_nt: TGTGCCAGCACCTTAGCGGGGGCCCTCACAGATACGCAGTATTTT

d_call: TRBD1
clone_size: -
j_call: TRBJ2-7
v_call: TRBV6-5
cdr3_aa: CASSRTGSNFEQYF
cdr3_nt: TGTGCCAGCAGTAGGACAGGGAGTAATTTCGAGCAGTACTTC

d_call: TRBD1
clone_size: -
j_call: TRBJ1-1
v_call: TRBV5-1
cdr3_aa: CASSRGTEPTEAFF
cdr3_nt: TGCGCCAGCAGCAGAGGGACAGAACCTACTGAAGCTTTCTTT

d_call: -
clone_size: -
j_call: TRBJ2-1
v_call: TRBV6-5
cdr3_aa: CASSPRGSYNEQFF
cdr3_nt: TGTGCCAGCAGTCCCCGGGGTTCCTACAATGAGCAGTTCTTC

d_call: TRBD2
clone_size: -
j_call: TRBJ2-5
v_call: TRBV6-6
cdr3_aa: CASSYGTSGDQETQYF
cdr3_nt: TGTGCCAGCAGTTACGGGACTAGCGGGGATCAAGAGACCCAGTACTTC

d_call: TRBD2
clone_size: -
j_call: TRBJ2-3
v_call: TRBV30
cdr3_aa: CAWSRAGASTDTQYF
cdr3_nt: TGTGCCTGGAGTCGAGCGGGGGCCAGCACAGATACGCAGTATTTT

d_call: -
clone_size: -
j_call: TRBJ2-1
v_call: TRBV9
cdr3_aa: CASSVGPVSYNEQFF
cdr3_nt: TGTGCCAGCAGCGTAGGTCCGGTTTCCTACAATGAGCAGTTCTTC

d_call: TRBD1
clone_size: -
j_call: TRBJ1-1
v_call: TRBV5-1
cdr3_aa: CASSGQGGSEAFF
cdr3_nt: TGCGCCAGCAGCGGGCAGGGGGGATCTGAAGCTTTCTTT

d_call: TRBD1
clone_size: -
j_call: TRBJ2-3
v_call: TRBV18
cdr3_aa: CASSTGARDTQYF
cdr3_nt: TGTGCCAGCTCAACAGGGGCTCGAGATACGCAGTATTTT

d_call: TRBD1
clone_size: -
j_call: TRBJ1-2
v_call: TRBV7-8
cdr3_aa: CASSLGQGRGYTF
cdr3_nt: TGTGCCAGCAGCTTAGGACAGGGGCGAGGCTACACCTTC

d_call: -
clone_size: -
j_call: TRBJ1-5
v_call: TRBV2
cdr3_aa: CASSEGAQPQHF
cdr3_nt: TGTGCCAGCAGTGAAGGAGCTCAGCCCCAGCATTTT

d_call: TRBD1
clone_size: few
j_call: TRBJ2-7
v_call: TRBV6-5
cdr3_aa: CASTPGQSYEQYF
cdr3_nt: TGTGCCAGCACTCCGGGACAGTCCTACGAGCAGTACTTC

d_call: -
clone_size: -
j_call: TRBJ1-6
v_call: TRBV30
cdr3_aa: CAWRIESSSYNSPLHF
cdr3_nt: TGTGCCTGGAGAATCGAGTCGAGCTCCTATAATTCACCCCTCCACTTT

d_call: -
clone_size: -
j_call: TRBJ1-5
v_call: TRBV27
cdr3_aa: CASRPIDSPYSNQPQHF
cdr3_nt: TGTGCCAGCAGGCCGATTGACAGTCCTTATAGCAATCAGCCCCAGCATTTT

d_call: -
clone_size: -
j_call: TRBJ1-6
v_call: TRBV27
cdr3_aa: CASSLGRDSYNSPLHF
cdr3_nt: TGTGCCAGCAGTTTAGGCAGGGACTCCTATAATTCACCCCTCCACTTT

d_call: TRBD2
clone_size: few
j_call: TRBJ2-1
v_call: TRBV7-2
cdr3_aa: CASSPSGGYYNEQFF
cdr3_nt: TGTGCCAGCAGCCCTAGCGGGGGTTATTACAATGAGCAGTTCTTC

d_call: TRBD1
clone_size: -
j_call: TRBJ2-7
v_call: TRBV2
cdr3_aa: CASRGRGQALYEQYF
cdr3_nt: TGTGCCAGCAGGGGTCGTGGACAGGCCCTCTACGAGCAGTACTTC

d_call: -
clone_size: -
j_call: TRBJ1-1
v_call: TRBV30
cdr3_aa: CAWSVLAASEAFF
cdr3_nt: TGTGCCTGGAGTGTCCTGGCCGCCTCTGAAGCTTTCTTT

d_call: TRBD2
clone_size: once
j_call: TRBJ2-3
v_call: TRBV29-1
cdr3_aa: CSVEKGGRGDTQYF
cdr3_nt: TGCAGCGTTGAAAAAGGAGGGAGGGGAGATACGCAGTATTTT

d_call: -
clone_size: -
j_call: TRBJ1-1
v_call: TRBV16
cdr3_aa: CASSRFREEGTEAFF
cdr3_nt: TGTGCCAGCAGCCGCTTTAGGGAAGAGGGCACTGAAGCTTTCTTT